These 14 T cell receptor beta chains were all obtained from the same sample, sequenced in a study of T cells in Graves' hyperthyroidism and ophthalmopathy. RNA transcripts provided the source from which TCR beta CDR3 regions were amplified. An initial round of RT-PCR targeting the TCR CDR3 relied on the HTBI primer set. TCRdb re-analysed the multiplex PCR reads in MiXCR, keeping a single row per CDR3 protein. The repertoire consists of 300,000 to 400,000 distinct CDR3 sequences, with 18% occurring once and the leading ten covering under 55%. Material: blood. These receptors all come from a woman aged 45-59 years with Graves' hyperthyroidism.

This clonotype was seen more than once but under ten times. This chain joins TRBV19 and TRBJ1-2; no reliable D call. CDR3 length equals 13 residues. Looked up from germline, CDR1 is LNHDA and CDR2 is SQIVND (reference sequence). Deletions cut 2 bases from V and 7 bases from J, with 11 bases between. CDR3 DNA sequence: TGTGCCAGTAGTATATGGGGAATTGGTGGCTACACCTTC. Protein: CASSIWGIGGYTF.

The chain's CDR3 is CASGHNTGELFF. DNA for the CDR3: TGTGCTAGTGGTCATAACACCGGGGAGCTGTTTTTT. The chain employs TRBV12-5 and TRBJ2-2, with no clear D. The CDR3 contains 12 residues. In germline, CDR1 is LGHNT, CDR2 FRNRAP. Trimming removed 5 bases at V and 2 bases at J, with 3 bases between.

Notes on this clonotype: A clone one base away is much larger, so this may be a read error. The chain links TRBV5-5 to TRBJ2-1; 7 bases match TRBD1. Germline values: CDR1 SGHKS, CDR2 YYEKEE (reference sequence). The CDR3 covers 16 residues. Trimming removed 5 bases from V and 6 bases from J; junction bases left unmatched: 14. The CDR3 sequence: CASSGIQGRPCNEQFF. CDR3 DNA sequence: TGTGCCAGCAGTGGGATACAGGGGCGCCCCTGCAATGAGCAGTTCTTC.

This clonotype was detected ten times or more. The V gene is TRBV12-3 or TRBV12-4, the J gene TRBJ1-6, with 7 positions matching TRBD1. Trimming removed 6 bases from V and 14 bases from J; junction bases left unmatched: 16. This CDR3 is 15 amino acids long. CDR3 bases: TGTGCCAGCAGCTCCACAGGGGTCTTTGGGGCATCCCTCCACTTT. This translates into CASSSTGVFGASLHF.

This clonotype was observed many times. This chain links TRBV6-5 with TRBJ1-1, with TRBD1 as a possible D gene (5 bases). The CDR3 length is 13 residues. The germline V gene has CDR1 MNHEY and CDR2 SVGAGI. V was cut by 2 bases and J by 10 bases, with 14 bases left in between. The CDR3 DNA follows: TGTGCCAGCAGTTACGCGGCCAGGGCGGGAGCTTTCTTT. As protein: CASSYAARAGAFF.

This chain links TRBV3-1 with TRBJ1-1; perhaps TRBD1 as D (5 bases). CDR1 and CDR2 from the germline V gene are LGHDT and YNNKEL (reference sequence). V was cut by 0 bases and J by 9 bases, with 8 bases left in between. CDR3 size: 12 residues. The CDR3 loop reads CASSQEGLKAFF. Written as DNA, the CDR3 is TGTGCCAGCAGCCAAGAGGGGCTGAAAGCTTTCTTT.

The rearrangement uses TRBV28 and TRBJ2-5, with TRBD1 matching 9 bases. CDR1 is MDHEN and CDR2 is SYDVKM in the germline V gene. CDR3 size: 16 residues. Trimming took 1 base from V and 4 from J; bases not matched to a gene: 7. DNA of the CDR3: TGTGCCAGCAGTTTATACGGGACAGGGATTCGAGAGACCCAGTACTTC. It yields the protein CASSLYGTGIRETQYF. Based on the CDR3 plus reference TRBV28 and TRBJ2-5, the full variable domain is DVKVTQSSRYLVKRTGEKVFLECVQDMDHENMFWYRQDPGLGLRLIYFSYDVKMKEKGDIPEGYSVSREKKERFSLILESASTNQTSMYLCASSLYGTGIRETQYFGPGTRLLVL.

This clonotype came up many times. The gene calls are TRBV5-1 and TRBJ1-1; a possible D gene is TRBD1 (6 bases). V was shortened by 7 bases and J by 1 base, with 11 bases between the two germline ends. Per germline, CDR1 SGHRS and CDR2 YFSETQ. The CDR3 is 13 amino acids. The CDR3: CASGWTENTEAFF. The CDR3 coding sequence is TGCGCCAGCGGGTGGACAGAGAACACTGAAGCTTTCTTT.

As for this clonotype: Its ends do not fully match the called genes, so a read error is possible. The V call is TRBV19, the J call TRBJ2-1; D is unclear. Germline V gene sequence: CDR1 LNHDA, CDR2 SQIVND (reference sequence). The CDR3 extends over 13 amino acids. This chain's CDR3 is CASSISLNNEQVF. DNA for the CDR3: TGTGCCAGTAGTATTAGTCTGAACAATGAGCAGGTCTTC.

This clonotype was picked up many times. The DNA of the CDR3 is TGTGCCAGCAGCCCCTTGGTTGGGGGGGAGCAGTTCTTC. Encoded protein: CASSPLVGGEQFF. This chain connects TRBV11-2 to TRBJ2-1; TRBD2 is a possible D gene (6 bases). Per germline, CDR1 SGHAT and CDR2 FQNNGV. V gave up 5 bases and J gave up 10 bases, with 15 bases separating them. The CDR3 length is 13 residues.

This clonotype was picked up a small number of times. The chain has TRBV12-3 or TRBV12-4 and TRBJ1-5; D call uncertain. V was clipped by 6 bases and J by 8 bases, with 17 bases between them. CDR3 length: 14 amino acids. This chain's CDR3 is CASSQGSEAKPQHF. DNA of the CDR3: TGTGCCAGCAGCCAAGGGTCAGAGGCAAAGCCCCAGCATTTT.

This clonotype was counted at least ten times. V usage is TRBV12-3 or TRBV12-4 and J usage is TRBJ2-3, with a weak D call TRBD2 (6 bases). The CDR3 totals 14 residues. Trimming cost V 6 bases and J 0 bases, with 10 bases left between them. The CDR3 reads CASRAGLSTDTQYF. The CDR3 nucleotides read TGTGCCAGCAGGGCCGGACTAAGCACAGATACGCAGTATTTT.

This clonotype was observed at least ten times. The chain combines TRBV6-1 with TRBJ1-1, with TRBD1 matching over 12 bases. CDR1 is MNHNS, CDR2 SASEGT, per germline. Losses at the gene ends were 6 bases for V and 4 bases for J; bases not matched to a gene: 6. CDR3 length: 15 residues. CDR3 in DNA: TGTGCCAGCAGGGGGACAGGGGGCAGGGGCACTGAAGCTTTCTTT. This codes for CASRGTGGRGTEAFF.

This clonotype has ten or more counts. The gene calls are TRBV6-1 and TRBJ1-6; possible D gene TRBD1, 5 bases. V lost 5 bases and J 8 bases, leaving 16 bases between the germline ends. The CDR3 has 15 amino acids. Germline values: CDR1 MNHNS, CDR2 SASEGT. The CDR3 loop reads CASSRTLLFDSPLHF. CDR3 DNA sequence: TGTGCCAGCAGTCGGACACTTCTATTCGATTCACCCCTCCACTTT.